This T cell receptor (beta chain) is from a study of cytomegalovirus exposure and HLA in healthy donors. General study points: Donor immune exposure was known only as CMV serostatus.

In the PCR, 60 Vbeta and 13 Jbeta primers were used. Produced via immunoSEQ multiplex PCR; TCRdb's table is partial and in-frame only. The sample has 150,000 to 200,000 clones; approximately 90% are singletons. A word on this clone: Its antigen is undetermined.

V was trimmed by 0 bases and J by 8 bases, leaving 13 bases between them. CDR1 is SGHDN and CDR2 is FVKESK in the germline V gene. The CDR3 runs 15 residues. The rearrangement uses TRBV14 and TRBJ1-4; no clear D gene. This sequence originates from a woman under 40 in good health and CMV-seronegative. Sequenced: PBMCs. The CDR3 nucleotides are TGTGCCAGCAGCCAAGATAGGCTGAGAGGGGAAAAACTGTTTTTT. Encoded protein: CASSQDRLRGEKLFF.